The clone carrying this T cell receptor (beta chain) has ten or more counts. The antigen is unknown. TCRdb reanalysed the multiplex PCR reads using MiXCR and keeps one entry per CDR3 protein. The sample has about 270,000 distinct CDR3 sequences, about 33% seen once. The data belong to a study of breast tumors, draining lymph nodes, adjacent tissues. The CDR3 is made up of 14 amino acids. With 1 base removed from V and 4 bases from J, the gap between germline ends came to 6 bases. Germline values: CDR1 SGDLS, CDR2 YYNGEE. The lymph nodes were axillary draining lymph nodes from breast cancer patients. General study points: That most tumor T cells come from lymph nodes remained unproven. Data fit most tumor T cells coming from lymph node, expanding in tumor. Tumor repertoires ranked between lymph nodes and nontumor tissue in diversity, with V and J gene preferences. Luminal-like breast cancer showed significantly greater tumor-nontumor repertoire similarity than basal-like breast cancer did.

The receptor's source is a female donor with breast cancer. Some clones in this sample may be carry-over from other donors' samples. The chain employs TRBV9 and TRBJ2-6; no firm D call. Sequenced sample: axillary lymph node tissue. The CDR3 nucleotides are TGTGCCAGCAGCGTACAAGCGGGGGCCAACGTCCTGACTTTC. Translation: CASSVQAGANVLTF. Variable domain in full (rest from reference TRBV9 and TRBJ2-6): DSGVTQTPKHLITATGQRVTLRCSPRSGDLSVYWYQQSLDQGLQFLIQYYNGEERAKGNILERFSAQQFPDLHSELNLSSLELGDSALYFCASSVQAGANVLTFGAGSRLTVL.